The following is a TCR beta chain sequence with its context. The entry originates in a study of technical replicates of blood from several donors. Clones were read by immunoSEQ multiplex PCR, and TCRdb kept only the in-frame ones, dropping some. The table lists over 50,000 clones, around 87% of them singletons. V was cut by 5 bases and J by 1 base, with 12 bases left in between. The CDR3 runs 16 residues. Germline lookup yields CDR1 LGHNA and CDR2 YSLEER. The chain carries TRBV4-3 and TRBJ2-6; D not certain. This sequence was found in a human donor in good health. Some clones in this sample may be carry-over from other donors' samples. The sample comprised PBMCs. The CDR3: CASSIGDTSGANVLTF. Here the CDR3 DNA reads TGCGCCAGCAGCATCGGTGACACTTCTGGGGCCAACGTCCTGACTTTC.